This T cell receptor (beta chain) was recovered during a study of cytomegalovirus exposure and HLA in healthy donors. General study results and limits: Confirmation in vitro established that a few CMV-associated chains were specific for CMV antigens. The dataset shows that most TCR sequences were rare, while some public TCRs occurred in many donors. Subsequent analysis revealed that first-cohort TCR clusters tended to co-occur in the approximately 120 validation repertoires.

TCRdb keeps only in-frame clones here, not all; method: immunoSEQ multiplex PCR. The table records about 160,000 clones, around 92% of them present only once. Germline V gene sequence: CDR1 LNHDA, CDR2 SQIVND (reference sequence). The CDR3 sequence is 12 residues long. The ends were cut back, 6 bases at V and 4 bases at J, with 9 bases in the middle. Details on this clone: Antigen: not known.

This clonotype was sampled from a man aged 18 to 29 in good health and CMV-seropositive. Material for sequencing was PBMCs. V usage is TRBV19 and J usage is TRBJ1-1; maybe TRBD1 (6 bases). CDR3 in amino acids: CASRTGFTEAFF. CDR3 bases: TGTGCCAGTAGGACAGGTTTCACTGAAGCTTTCTTT.